This TCR beta chain was documented in a study of cytomegalovirus exposure and HLA in healthy donors. Overall study: Approximately 81% of around 390 genotyped donors fell in the Caucasian-associated ancestry cluster.

CDR3 length: 13 residues. V shed 6 bases and J shed 5 bases, with 13 bases lying between them. The germline V gene encodes CDR1 SNHLY and CDR2 FYNNEI. The PCR employed 60 Vbeta primers together with 13 Jbeta primers. Method: immunoSEQ multiplex PCR; TCRdb's copy keeps in-frame clones and lacks some. The data contain 210,000 or so clones, over 80% of them singletons. As concerns this clone: Its antigen is unidentified.

General study results and limits: HLA allele associations emerged for around 15,000 TCR beta sequences in a later analysis, at 0.05 false discovery rate. In vitro checks showed that three CMV-associated chains really do target CMV antigens. From TCR beta sequences, most subjects' HLA-A and HLA-B alleles were reportedly predicted accurately.

The chain joins TRBV2 to TRBJ1-1; a weak D match, TRBD1 (6 bases). The clonotype comes from a woman in her forties or fifties in good health and CMV-seropositive. Sample: PBMCs. The DNA of the CDR3 is TGTGCCAGCAGCCCAGGGGCTTCAACTGAAGCTTTCTTT. It codes for CASSPGASTEAFF.